One and the same sample provided the 2 T cell receptor beta chains below, sequenced in a study of blood T cells in healthy people across ages. Through a sample-barcoded 5' primer and a J-beta primer mix, a second PCR was run for roughly 6 to 12 cycles. Each CDR3 protein gets one entry after TCRdb re-called the 5' RACE reads with MiXCR. The sample yields 650,000 to 800,000 distinct CDR3 sequences, around 50% seen once. The sequenced material came from blood. These receptors originate from an elderly woman in good health.

Comments on this clonotype: A read error may explain this, as a much larger clone is one base away. V is TRBV7-9 and J is TRBJ2-3; D is unclear. V lost 8 bases to trimming and J lost 4 bases, with 16 bases between them. This CDR3 region has 14 residues. Germline values: CDR1 SEHNR, CDR2 FQNEAQ (reference sequence). The CDR3 sequence is CASGADPSPDTQYF. For the CDR3, the DNA is TGTGCCAGCGGCGCAGATCCCAGTCCAGATACGCAGTATTTT.

The J gene is TRBJ2-1, the V gene TRBV10-3; TRBD1 aligns across 7 bases. The J call is doubtful: the DNA matches TRBJ2-7 better. CDR3 length: 15 residues. Germline values: CDR1 ENHRY, CDR2 SYGVKD. CDR3 coding DNA: TGTGCCATCAGTGATACGGGGACAGCTTACAATGAGCAGTACTTC. Its translation is CAISDTGTAYNEQYF.